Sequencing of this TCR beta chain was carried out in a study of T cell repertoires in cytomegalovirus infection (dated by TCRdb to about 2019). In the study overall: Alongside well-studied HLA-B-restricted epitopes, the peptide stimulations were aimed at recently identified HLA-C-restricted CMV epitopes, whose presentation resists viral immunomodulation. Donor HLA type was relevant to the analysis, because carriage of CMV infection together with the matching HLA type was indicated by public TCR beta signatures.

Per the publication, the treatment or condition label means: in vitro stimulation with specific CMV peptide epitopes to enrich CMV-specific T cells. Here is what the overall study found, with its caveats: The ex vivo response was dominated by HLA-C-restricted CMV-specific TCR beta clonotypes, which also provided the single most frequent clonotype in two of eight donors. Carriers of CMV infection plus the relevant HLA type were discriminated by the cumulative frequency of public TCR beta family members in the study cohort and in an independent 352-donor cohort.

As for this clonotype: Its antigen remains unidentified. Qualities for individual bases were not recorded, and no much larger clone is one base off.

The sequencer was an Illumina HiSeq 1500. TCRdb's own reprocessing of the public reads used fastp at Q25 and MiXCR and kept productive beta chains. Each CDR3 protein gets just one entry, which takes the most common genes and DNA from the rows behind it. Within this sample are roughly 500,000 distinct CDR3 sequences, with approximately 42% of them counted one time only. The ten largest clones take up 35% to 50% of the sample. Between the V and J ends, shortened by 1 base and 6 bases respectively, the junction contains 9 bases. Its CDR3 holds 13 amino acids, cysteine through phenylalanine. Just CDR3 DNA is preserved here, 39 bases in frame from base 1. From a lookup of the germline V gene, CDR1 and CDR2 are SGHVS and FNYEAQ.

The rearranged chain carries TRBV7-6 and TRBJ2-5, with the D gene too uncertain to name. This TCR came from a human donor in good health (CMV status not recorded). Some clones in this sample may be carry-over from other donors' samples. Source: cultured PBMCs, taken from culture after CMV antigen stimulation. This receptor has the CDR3 CASSLDGLKTQYF. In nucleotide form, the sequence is TGTGCCAGCAGCTTAGATGGGTTGAAGACCCAGTACTTC. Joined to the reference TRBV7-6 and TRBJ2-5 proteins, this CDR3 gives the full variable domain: GAGVSQSPRYKVTKRGQDVALRCDPISGHVSLYWYRQALGQGPEFLTYFNYEAQQDKSGLPNDRFSAERPEGSISTLTIQRTEQRDSAMYRCASSLDGLKTQYFGPGTRLLVL.